A selection of T cell receptor beta chains follows, all from one sample in a study of Tregs in tolerant kidney transplant recipients. Their antigens are not known. The repertoire was sequenced with immunoSEQ multiplex PCR; TCRdb's copy has only in-frame clones and lacks some. The data hold some 15,000 clones, with less than 80% observed a single time. The specimen sequenced was Tregs from blood cultured with allogeneic cells. The receptor source for this set is a human donor in good health. Both conserved end residues are part of each CDR3. A D gene is named only where the DNA matches it firmly. Rows give clone size only sometimes, using once, few, many, or a class for an expanded clone.

TRBJ2-1 | . | TRBV4-3 | . | CASSQERGRNEQFF | TGCGCCAGCAGCCAAGAGCGAGGTAGGAATGAGCAGTTCTTC
TRBJ2-3 | TRBD2 | TRBV7-2 | . | CASSLGSGRVTDTQYF | TGTGCCAGCAGCTTAGGAAGCGGGAGAGTAACAGATACGCAGTATTTT
TRBJ2-4 | . | TRBV5-1 | few | CASSPRPLAKNIQYF | TGCGCCAGCAGCCCCCGCCCTCTAGCCAAAAACATTCAGTACTTC
TRBJ1-1 | . | TRBV29-1 | . | CSAMTVNTEAFF | TGCAGCGCCATGACAGTGAACACTGAAGCTTTCTTT
TRBJ2-4 | . | TRBV9 | . | CASSVGNRRKNIQYF | TGTGCCAGCAGCGTAGGGAATAGGCGTAAAAACATTCAGTACTTC
TRBJ2-1 | TRBD2 | TRBV9 | . | CASSVGLAGGSSYNEQFF | TGTGCCAGCAGCGTAGGCCTAGCGGGAGGGAGCTCCTACAATGAGCAGTTCTTC
TRBJ2-1 | . | TRBV7-8 | . | CASSLRWTINQFF | TGTGCCAGCAGCTTAAGGTGGACCATCAACCAGTTCTTC
TRBJ2-7 | TRBD2 | TRBV7-2 | . | CASSHLAAYEQYF | TGTGCCAGCAGCCACCTAGCGGCCTACGAGCAGTACTTC
TRBJ2-5 | . | TRBV7-8 | . | CASSLLGQETQYF | TGTGCCAGCAGCTTACTCGGGCAAGAGACCCAGTACTTC
TRBJ1-2 | . | TRBV9 | . | CASTYHGGTARGFNYGYTF | TGTGCCAGCACATACCATGGCGGAACTGCCCGGGGGTTTAACTATGGCTACACCTTC
TRBJ1-2 | . | TRBV4-1 | . | CASSQDRDYGYTF | TGCGCCAGCAGCCAAGACAGGGACTATGGCTACACCTTC
TRBJ2-1 | . | TRBV10-1 | . | CASSECKGLYNEQFF | TGCGCCAGCAGTGAATGTAAGGGCCTCTACAATGAGCAGTTCTTC